The next 28 T cell receptor beta chains were all read from a single sample in a study of blood T cell repertoires in COVID-19. Sequencing used immunoSEQ multiplex PCR; TCRdb keeps in-frame clones, though not all of them. The repertoire holds 100,000 to 130,000 clones, approximately 88% seen once, with approximately 2.5% in the top ten. The sequencing input was peripheral blood. These receptors all come from a human donor in a cohort sampled during active COVID-19.

The V call is TRBV2, the J call TRBJ1-1; 8 nucleotides agree with TRBD1. CDR1 is SNHLY, CDR2 FYNNEI, per germline. The CDR3 extends over 11 amino acids. V was pared by 8 bases and J by 7 bases, with 3 bases of the junction left unmatched. The CDR3 region has the DNA TGTGCCAGCTGGGGACAGGTTGAAGCTTTCTTT. Its protein is CASWGQVEAFF.

CDR3 sequence reads: CASSLQGIAYEQYF. DNA of the CDR3: TGTGCCAGCAGCCTACAGGGGATCGCCTACGAGCAGTACTTC. The chain combines TRBV7-8 with TRBJ2-7; 7 bases match TRBD1. The V segment lost 5 bases and the J segment 2 bases; nucleotides outside the gene matches: 6. The CDR3 spans 14 residues. Germline CDR1 SGHVS, CDR2 FQNEAQ.

The CDR3 loop reads CASSPFGQGIMDEQYF. In DNA, the CDR3 is TGTGCCAGCAGCCCTTTTGGACAGGGGATAATGGACGAGCAGTACTTC. The rearrangement links TRBV7-9 to TRBJ2-7; the match to TRBD1 covers 9 bases. Trimming cost V 5 bases and J 5 bases; bases outside gene matches: 13. The CDR3 spans 16 residues. Germline V gene sequence: CDR1 SEHNR, CDR2 FQNEAQ (reference sequence).

This chain connects TRBV4-1 to TRBJ1-1; tentative D call: TRBD1 (6 bases). This CDR3 comprises 13 residues. V was shortened by 4 bases and J by 11 bases, with 17 bases between the two germline ends. Germline loops: CDR1 MGHRA, CDR2 YSYEKL. This CDR3 reads CASSRLPGGPAFF. The CDR3 DNA reads TGCGCCAGCAGCCGGCTTCCGGGGGGGCCGGCTTTCTTT.

The gene calls are TRBV19 and TRBJ1-1; 10 bases agree with TRBD1. V trimming: 5 bases; J trimming: 0 bases; junction bases outside the gene matches: 3. Per germline, CDR1 LNHDA and CDR2 SQIVND (reference sequence). The CDR3 spans 15 residues. As DNA, the CDR3 is TGTGCCAGTAGTCGGGACAGGGGCTTGAACACTGAAGCTTTCTTT. It yields the protein CASSRDRGLNTEAFF.

The chain carries TRBV5-1 and TRBJ1-2; D uncertain. Germline V gene lookup returns CDR1 SGHRS and CDR2 YFSETQ. Deletions cut 4 bases from V and 5 bases from J, with 12 bases between. The CDR3 totals 13 residues. CDR3 DNA sequence: TGCGCCAGCAGCCTGACCGGAGCATATGGCTACACCTTC. It encodes CASSLTGAYGYTF. Full variable domain (outside the CDR3, taken from reference TRBV5-1 and TRBJ1-2): KAGVTQTPRYLIKTRGQQVTLSCSPISGHRSVSWYQQTPGQGLQFLFEYFSETQRNKGNFPGRFSGRQFSNSRSEMNVSTLELGDSALYLCASSLTGAYGYTFGSGTRLTVV.

This CDR3 is CASRAGNQPQHF. The DNA for the CDR3 is TGTGCCAGCCGGGCGGGGAATCAGCCCCAGCATTTT. The chain links TRBV6-5 to TRBJ1-5; D uncertain. Germline CDR1 reads MNHEY; CDR2 reads SVGAGI. V was trimmed by 8 bases and J by 4 bases, leaving 9 bases between them. CDR3 length: 12 amino acids.

This chain links TRBV6-5 with TRBJ1-6; D remains ambiguous. CDR1 is MNHEY and CDR2 is SVGAGI in the germline V gene. There are 13 residues in the CDR3. V lost 4 bases, J lost 8 bases, and 9 bases lay in between. In DNA form, the CDR3 reads TGTGCCAGCAGTTTGTCCCGGGATTCACCCCTCCACTTT. As protein: CASSLSRDSPLHF.

The rearrangement joins TRBV3-1 (or the pseudogene TRBV3-2) to TRBJ2-7; 9 bases align to TRBD1. This CDR3 is built from 15 residues. The junction had 6 bases not matched to a gene; V was cut back by 3 bases and J by 3 bases. Germline V lookup: CDR1 LGHDT, CDR2 YNNKEL (reference sequence). CDR3 in amino acids: CASSQGQGTFYEQYF. Written as DNA, the CDR3 is TGTGCCAGCAGCCAGGGACAGGGAACGTTCTACGAGCAGTACTTC.

V gene TRBV21-1 combines with J gene TRBJ2-2; no check of the table's D call, TRBD1, against the DNA was made. TRBV21-1 is flagged as a pseudogene. The CDR3 is made up of 17 amino acids. The CDR3 bases are TGTGCCAGCAGCAAAGGCAGCGACAGGGGGCTCAGCGGGGAGCTGTTTTTT. Its protein product is CASSKGSDRGLSGELFF.

As concerns this clone: The junction and the germline gene differ at one end; a read error may be behind it. The J gene is TRBJ2-7, the V gene TRBV7-7, with D hard to call. This CDR3 is 13 amino acids long. Germline V lookup: CDR1 SSHAT, CDR2 FNYEAQ (reference sequence). The CDR3 DNA reads as TGTGCTAGCAGCTTAACAGCTTCCTACGAGCAGTACTTC. Protein: CASSLTASYEQYF.

The chain uses TRBV7-9 and TRBJ1-6; D possibly corresponds to TRBD1 (5 bases). CDR3 length equals 13 residues. Trimming stripped 5 bases from V and 9 bases from J, with 11 bases between. Germline V gene data show CDR1 as SEHNR and CDR2 as FQNEAQ (reference sequence). Here the CDR3 reads CASSSGGVSPLHF. The CDR3 coding sequence is TGTGCCAGCAGCAGTGGGGGGGTTTCACCCCTCCACTTT.

The chain joins TRBV19 to TRBJ1-2; D remains unclear. Germline V gene sequence: CDR1 LNHDA, CDR2 SQIVND (reference sequence). CDR3 length: 15 residues. The V gene lost 8 bases and the J gene lost 4 bases, with 20 bases spanning the gap. This chain's CDR3 is CASSSRWAASYGYTF. The CDR3 bases are TGTGCCAGTTCGTCCCGATGGGCTGCGTCCTATGGCTACACCTTC.

As regards this clone: Other DNA sequences in the same sample also yield this CDR3. The J gene is TRBJ2-1, the V gene TRBV18; TRBD1 aligns across 7 bases. This CDR3 spans 15 amino acids. The germline CDR1 and CDR2 sequences are KGHSH and LQKENI. V trimming: 3 bases; J trimming: 4 bases; junction bases outside the gene matches: 6. The CDR3 is CASSPPAGGYNEQFF. The CDR3 coding sequence is TGTGCCAGCTCACCGCCAGCAGGGGGATACAATGAGCAGTTCTTC.

This clone was detected only once. The chain combines TRBV27 with TRBJ2-7, with D perhaps TRBD1 (6 bases). The V and J ends lost 4 bases and 1 base respectively, with 11 bases between them. This CDR3 comprises 14 residues. In germline, CDR1 is MNHEY, CDR2 SMNVEV (reference sequence). The DNA of the CDR3 is TGTGCCAGCAGTTCGACCGACAGGTCCTACGAGCAGTACTTC. This sequence encodes CASSSTDRSYEQYF.

The J gene is TRBJ2-3, the V gene TRBV18; 12 bases map to TRBD2. Germline V gene sequence: CDR1 KGHSH, CDR2 LQKENI. This CDR3 comprises 15 residues. J lost 0 bases, V lost 5 bases, and 0 bases had no gene match. The CDR3: CASSGTSGSTDTQYF. CDR3 DNA: TGTGCCAGCTCAGGGACTAGCGGGAGCACAGATACGCAGTATTTT.

V gene TRBV7-9 combines with J gene TRBJ2-5; TRBD1 might be the D (6 bases). The V end lost 1 base, the J end lost 4 bases, and 10 bases lay between the germline ends. Per the germline V gene, CDR1 is SEHNR and CDR2 is FQNEAQ (reference sequence). The CDR3 is made up of 14 amino acids. The CDR3 reads CASSLGGPGETQYF. DNA for the CDR3: TGTGCCAGCAGCTTAGGGGGGCCCGGAGAGACCCAGTACTTC.

The chain combines TRBV29-1 with TRBJ2-1, with D tentatively TRBD2 (6 bases). The ends were cut back, 7 bases at V and 0 bases at J, with 16 bases in the middle. The CDR3 totals 15 residues. Germline-derived CDR1 and CDR2 are SQVTM and ANQGSEA. CDR3 sequence (DNA): TGCAGCGCTGCCTTCGCGGGGAGCTCCTACAATGAGCAGTTCTTC. Its translation is CSAAFAGSSYNEQFF.

This chain uses TRBV4-2 with TRBJ2-7; TRBD1 matches 9 bases. CDR3 length equals 16 residues. Germline CDR1 reads LGHNA; CDR2 reads YNFKEQ. V lost 0 bases to trimming and J lost 6 bases; unmatched junction nucleotides: 9. The CDR3 nucleotides are TGTGCCAGCAGCCAAGATTTGGCGGGACAGGGCGGCGAGCAGTACTTC. Protein sequence: CASSQDLAGQGGEQYF.

This chain joins TRBV27 and TRBJ2-7; 11 bases map to TRBD1. V lost 2 bases to trimming and J lost 3 bases; unmatched junction nucleotides: 3. Germline CDR1 MNHEY, CDR2 SMNVEV (reference sequence). The CDR3 totals 15 residues. CDR3 amino acids: CASSLIGTGGYEQYF. CDR3 DNA sequence: TGTGCCAGCAGTTTAATCGGGACAGGGGGCTACGAGCAGTACTTC.

The CDR3 loop is CATSDPRRDTQYF. The CDR3 DNA is TGTGCCACCAGTGATCCTCGCCGGGATACGCAGTATTTT. The J gene is TRBJ2-3, the V gene TRBV24-1; D ambiguous. The CDR3 totals 13 residues. The V end was cut by 3 bases, the J end by 6 bases, with 9 bases between. Looked up from germline, CDR1 is KGHDR and CDR2 is SFDVKD.

The rearrangement uses TRBV5-1 and TRBJ2-1; D is possibly TRBD2 (6 bases). The germline CDR1 and CDR2 sequences are SGHRS and YFSETQ. The CDR3 extends over 15 amino acids. Deletions cut 0 bases from V and 6 bases from J, with 13 bases between. CDR3 bases: TGCGCCAGCAGCTTGGTCCCAGGAGGGAGCAATGAGCAGTTCTTC. Its translation is CASSLVPGGSNEQFF.

This rearrangement joins TRBV5-4 to TRBJ1-3; D gene ambiguous. Germline CDR1 SGHNT, CDR2 YYREEE (reference sequence). The CDR3 has 15 residues. Trimming removed 2 bases from V and 4 bases from J, with 13 bases in between. The CDR3 reads CASSFQSAGGNTIYF. The CDR3 coding sequence is TGTGCCAGCAGCTTTCAATCCGCGGGAGGAAACACCATATATTTT.

The chain employs TRBV7-8 and TRBJ1-5; tentatively, D is TRBD1 (6 bases). With 1 base removed from V and 8 bases from J, the gap between germline ends came to 9 bases. CDR1 is SGHVS and CDR2 is FQNEAQ in the germline V gene. The CDR3 covers 13 residues. The CDR3 bases are TGTGCCAGCAGCTTAGTCCCAGGGGAGCCCCAGCATTTT. This translates into CASSLVPGEPQHF.

This CDR3 is CSVATGFNTEAFF. In nucleotides, the CDR3 is TGCAGCGTGGCTACAGGGTTCAACACTGAAGCTTTCTTT. The genes are TRBV29-1 and TRBJ1-1; a weak D match, TRBD1 (6 bases). The germline CDR1 and CDR2 sequences are SQVTM and ANQGSEA. The CDR3 loop spans 13 amino acids. The V end lost 6 bases, the J end lost 2 bases, and 13 bases lay between the germline ends.

This clone was seen a single time. The J gene is TRBJ1-2, the V gene TRBV29-1; the D is unclear. V lost 7 bases to trimming and J lost 3 bases, with 12 bases between them. Per germline, CDR1 SQVTM and CDR2 ANQGSEA. The CDR3 contains 12 residues. CDR3 nucleotides: TGCAGCGCACCGACAACTGACTATGGCTACACCTTC. Amino acid sequence: CSAPTTDYGYTF.

The chain couples TRBV11-2 to TRBJ1-3, with no clear D. With 1 base removed from V and 0 bases from J, the gap between germline ends came to 7 bases. Germline CDR1 and CDR2: SGHAT and FQNNGV. This CDR3 has 15 residues. CDR3: CASSLVGSSGNTIYF. For the CDR3, the DNA is TGTGCCAGCAGCTTAGTCGGGTCCTCTGGAAACACCATATATTTT.

V gene TRBV4-1 combines with J gene TRBJ2-7; D perhaps matches TRBD1 (5 bases). The CDR3 sequence is 14 residues long. Germline assignment: CDR1 MGHRA and CDR2 YSYEKL. V was pared by 3 bases and J by 2 bases, with 11 bases between. CDR3 sequence: CASSHLAGPYEQYF. Here the CDR3 DNA reads TGCGCCAGCAGCCACCTTGCAGGGCCCTACGAGCAGTACTTC.